This entry lists 4 T cell receptor beta chains sequenced from one sample in a study of cytomegalovirus exposure and HLA in healthy donors (dated by TCRdb to about 2017). Libraries came from the immunoSEQ multiplex PCR assay. A mixture of 60 forward primers for TCR Vbeta segments and 13 reverse primers for TCR Jbeta segments was used in the multiplex PCR. Not all clones reach the TCRdb copy of this immuneACCESS table, which keeps in-frame sequences only. Checked studies attribute under half of the gap to unresolved V genes and leave the rest unexplained. The sample has over 150,000 clones on record, 70% to 80% of them singletons. Clones ranked in the top ten supply about 2.7% of the sample. Sequences were obtained from PBMCs. These receptors came from a woman younger than 45 in good health and CMV-seronegative.

The chain combines TRBV5-1 with TRBJ1-4, with TRBD1 as a possible D gene (5 bases). Per the germline V gene, CDR1 is SGHRS and CDR2 is YFSETQ. This CDR3 has 15 residues. V was trimmed by 6 bases and J by 2 bases, leaving 14 bases between them. The CDR3 reads CASNIGTATNEKLFF. Written as DNA, the CDR3 is TGCGCCAGCAACATAGGGACTGCGACTAATGAAAAACTGTTTTTT. The variable domain in full, with the rest retrieved from reference TRBV5-1 and TRBJ1-4, is KAGVTQTPRYLIKTRGQQVTLSCSPISGHRSVSWYQQTPGQGLQFLFEYFSETQRNKGNFPGRFSGRQFSNSRSEMNVSTLELGDSALYLCASNIGTATNEKLFFGSGTQLSVL.

This chain connects TRBV5-1 to TRBJ2-7, with 7 positions matching TRBD2. Losses at the gene ends were 0 bases for V and 0 bases for J; bases not matched to a gene: 6. This CDR3 is built from 16 residues. CDR1 is SGHRS, CDR2 YFSETQ, per germline. CDR3 loop: CASSLVLAVPSYEQYF. CDR3 nucleotide sequence: TGCGCCAGCAGCTTGGTCCTAGCGGTACCCTCCTACGAGCAGTACTTC.

This rearrangement joins TRBV6-6 to TRBJ2-7; TRBD2 matches at 8 bases. This CDR3 comprises 15 residues. Losses at the gene ends were 2 bases for V and 6 bases for J; bases not matched to a gene: 9. The germline gives CDR1 MNHNY, CDR2 SVGAGI (reference sequence). DNA for the CDR3: TGTGCCAGCAGTTACCCGAGCAGCGCGGGGGGCGAGCAGTACTTC. Translating it yields CASSYPSSAGGEQYF.

V usage is TRBV11-2 and J usage is TRBJ2-1; 9 bases agree with TRBD2. This CDR3 has 17 residues. Trimming cost V 4 bases and J 5 bases; bases outside gene matches: 12. CDR1 is SGHAT, CDR2 FQNNGV, per germline. The CDR3 DNA reads TGTGCCAGCAGCTCCCGTAGGGGACTAGCTATCCACAATGAGCAGTTCTTC. Protein product: CASSSRRGLAIHNEQFF.